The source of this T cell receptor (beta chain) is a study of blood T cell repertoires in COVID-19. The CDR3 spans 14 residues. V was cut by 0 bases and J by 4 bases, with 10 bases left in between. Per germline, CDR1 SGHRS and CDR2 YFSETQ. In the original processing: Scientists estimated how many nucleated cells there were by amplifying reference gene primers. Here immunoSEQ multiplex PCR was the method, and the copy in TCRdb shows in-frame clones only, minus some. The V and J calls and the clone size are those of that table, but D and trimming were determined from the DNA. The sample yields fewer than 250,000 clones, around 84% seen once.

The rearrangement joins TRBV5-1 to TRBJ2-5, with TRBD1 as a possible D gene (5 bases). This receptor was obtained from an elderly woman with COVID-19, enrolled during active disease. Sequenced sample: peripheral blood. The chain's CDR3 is CASSLGQSGETQYF. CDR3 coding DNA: TGCGCCAGCAGCTTGGGACAGAGTGGAGAGACCCAGTACTTC. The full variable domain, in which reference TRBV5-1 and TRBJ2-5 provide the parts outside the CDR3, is KAGVTQTPRYLIKTRGQQVTLSCSPISGHRSVSWYQQTPGQGLQFLFEYFSETQRNKGNFPGRFSGRQFSNSRSEMNVSTLELGDSALYLCASSLGQSGETQYFGPGTRLLVL.